This T cell receptor (beta chain) was recorded in a study of response to subunit inactivated influenza vaccine. To note about this clonotype: Its specificity is not known.

Whole-study findings and limits: There was a suggestion from the authors that each seasonal influenza vaccination recruits few new T cells.

Germline V CDR1 and CDR2: SEHNR, FQNEAQ (reference sequence). Trimming at V came to 0 bases and at J to 6 bases, leaving 9 bases not matched to a gene. This CDR3 comprises 17 residues. A single record per CDR3 protein comes from TCRdb applying MiXCR to the RT-PCR reads. The sample lists about 520,000 distinct CDR3 sequences; about 25% were seen once. Sequences were derived from CD4+ T cells sorted from PBMCs, sampled around 5 days after vaccination. The sequence was obtained from a man in his fifties or sixties who received an inactivated influenza vaccine. The V gene is TRBV7-9, the J gene TRBJ2-5; 11 nucleotides align to TRBD2. CDR3 sequence reads: CASSLAGTSGLVQTQYF. CDR3 nucleotide sequence: TGTGCCAGCAGCTTAGCCGGGACTAGCGGTTTAGTGCAGACCCAGTACTTC.